This record looks at one T cell receptor beta chain sequence and its context. Its target is unknown. Unexposed donor CD4+ T cells date from about 2011-2018, before the COVID-19 pandemic. The cells were cultured for about ten days before CD4+ T cells were isolated. These data originate in a study of CD4 T cells in relation to SARS-CoV-2 and coronaviruses. The table came from immunoSEQ multiplex PCR; TCRdb's copy has only in-frame clones and leaves some out. The sample lists tens of thousands of clones, 65% to 80% occurring once. Germline CDR1 is MNHEY and CDR2 is SVGEGT. The CDR3 is 17 amino acids. The germline V and J ends were trimmed by 4 bases and 4 bases, with 20 bases remaining between them.

This clonotype was obtained from a human donor in good health. Sequenced input: CD4+ T cells from PBMCs, cultured in vitro. This sequence joins TRBV6-2 or TRBV6-3 and TRBJ2-1; D not resolved. The CDR3 nucleotides are TGTGCCAGCAGTTTCCCGAAATCGGCTACGAAATACAATGAGCAGTTCTTC. Residues: CASSFPKSATKYNEQFF.